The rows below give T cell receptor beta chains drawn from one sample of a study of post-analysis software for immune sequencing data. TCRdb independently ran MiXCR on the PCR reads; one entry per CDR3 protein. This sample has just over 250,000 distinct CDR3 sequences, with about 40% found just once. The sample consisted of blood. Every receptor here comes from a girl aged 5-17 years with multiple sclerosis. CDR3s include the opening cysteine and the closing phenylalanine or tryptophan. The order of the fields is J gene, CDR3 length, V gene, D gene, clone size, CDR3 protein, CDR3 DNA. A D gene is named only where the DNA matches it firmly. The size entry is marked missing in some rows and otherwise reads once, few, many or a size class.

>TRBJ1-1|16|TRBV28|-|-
CASSLSGGGTRTEAFF
TGTGCCAGCAGTTTATCGGGGGGCGGAACAAGAACTGAAGCTTTCTTT
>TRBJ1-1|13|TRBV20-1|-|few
CSARWDQHTEAFF
TGCAGTGCTAGGTGGGATCAACACACTGAAGCTTTCTTT
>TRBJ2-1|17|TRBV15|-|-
CATSRDRGSNIKNEQFF
TGTGCCACCAGCAGAGATCGGGGTAGCAACATCAAAAATGAGCAGTTCTTC
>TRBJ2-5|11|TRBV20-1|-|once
CSARKDMTQYF
TGCAGTGCTCGCAAGGATATGACCCAGTACTTC
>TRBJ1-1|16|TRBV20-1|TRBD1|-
CSASQGASEMNTEAFF
TGCAGTGCCAGTCAGGGGGCGTCTGAAATGAACACTGAAGCTTTCTTT
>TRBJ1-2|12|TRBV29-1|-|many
CSVGWGDLGYTF
TGCAGCGTTGGGTGGGGTGACCTTGGCTACACCTTC
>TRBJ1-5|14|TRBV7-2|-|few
CASSFDVGTPTQHF
TGTGCCAGCAGCTTCGACGTGGGGACGCCCACCCAGCATTTT
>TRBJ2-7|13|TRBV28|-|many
CASGGGEGGEQYF
TGTGCCAGCGGGGGCGGGGAAGGAGGCGAGCAGTACTTC
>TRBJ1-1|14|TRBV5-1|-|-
CASSLRQVNTEAFF
TGCGCCAGCAGCTTGCGCCAGGTGAACACTGAAGCTTTCTTT
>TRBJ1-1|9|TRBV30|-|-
CAWKKGAFF
TGTGCCTGGAAGAAGGGGGCTTTCTTT
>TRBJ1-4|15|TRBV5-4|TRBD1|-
CASSRQGAEGEKRFF
TGTGCCAGCAGCCGACAGGGGGCGGAGGGAGAAAAACGGTTTTTT
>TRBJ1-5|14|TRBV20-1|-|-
CSVRQGPSNQPQHF
TGCAGTGTTAGACAAGGGCCGAGCAATCAGCCCCAGCATTTT
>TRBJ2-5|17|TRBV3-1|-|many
CASSQDRGSEAGETQYF
TGTGCCAGCAGCCAAGACCGAGGTAGCGAGGCCGGGGAGACCCAGTACTTC
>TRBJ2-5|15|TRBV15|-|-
CATSREIRRAQTQYF
TGTGCCACCAGCAGAGAAATTCGCAGGGCCCAGACCCAGTACTTC
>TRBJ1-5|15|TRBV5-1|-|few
CASSLDGQDNQPQHF
TGCGCCAGCAGCTTGGACGGCCAGGATAATCAGCCCCAGCATTTT
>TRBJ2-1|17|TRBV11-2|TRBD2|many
CASSHREGLAGAKEQFF
TGTGCCAGCAGTCATCGGGAAGGGCTAGCGGGAGCCAAAGAGCAGTTCTTC
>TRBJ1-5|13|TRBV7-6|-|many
CASSLEDLQPQHF
TGTGCCAGCAGCTTAGAGGATTTGCAGCCCCAGCATTTT
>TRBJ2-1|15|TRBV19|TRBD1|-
CASSNPGQGVDEQFF
TGTGCCAGTAGTAACCCCGGACAGGGAGTAGATGAGCAGTTCTTC
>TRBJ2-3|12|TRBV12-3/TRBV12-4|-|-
CASGVGADTQYF
TGTGCCAGCGGAGTAGGTGCAGATACGCAGTATTTT
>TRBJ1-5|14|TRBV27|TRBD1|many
CASSPDRGNQPQHF
TGTGCCAGCAGCCCCGACAGGGGCAATCAGCCCCAGCATTTT
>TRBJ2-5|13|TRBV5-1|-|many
CASSFPGQETQYF
TGCGCCAGCAGTTTTCCAGGACAAGAGACCCAGTACTTC
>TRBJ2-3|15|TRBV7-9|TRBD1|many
CASSGQGDYSDTQYF
TGTGCCAGCAGCGGCCAGGGGGATTACTCAGATACGCAGTATTTT
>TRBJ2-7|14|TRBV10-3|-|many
CAISDRASSYEQYF
TGTGCCATCAGTGACAGGGCGTCGTCCTACGAGCAGTACTTC
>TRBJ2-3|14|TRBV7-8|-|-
CASSLEGGADAQYF
TGTGCCAGCAGCTTAGAAGGTGGGGCAGATGCGCAGTATTTT
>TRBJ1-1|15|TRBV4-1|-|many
CASSQGVGGNTEAFF
TGCGCCAGCAGCCAAGGTGTTGGAGGGAACACTGAAGCTTTCTTT
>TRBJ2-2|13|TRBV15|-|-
CATLPGSTGELFF
TGTGCCACCCTCCCAGGGTCAACCGGGGAGCTGTTTTTT
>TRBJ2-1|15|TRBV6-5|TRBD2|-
CAVAGLAGVIHEQFF
TGTGCCGTTGCCGGGCTAGCGGGGGTTATCCATGAGCAGTTCTTC
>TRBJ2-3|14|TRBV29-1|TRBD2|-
CSVGYSGSVDTQYF
TGCAGCGTGGGCTATAGCGGGAGTGTAGATACGCAGTATTTT
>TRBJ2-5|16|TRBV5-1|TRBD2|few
CASSFGSGSPQETQYF
TGCGCCAGCAGCTTTGGTAGCGGGAGCCCTCAAGAGACCCAGTACTTC
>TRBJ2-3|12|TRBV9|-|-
CAGSGSTDTQYF
TGTGCCGGCAGCGGAAGCACAGATACGCAGTATTTT
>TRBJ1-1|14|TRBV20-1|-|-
CSARDPKENTGAFF
TGCAGTGCTAGGGACCCGAAGGAGAACACTGGAGCTTTCTTT
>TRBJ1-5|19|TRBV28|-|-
CASSRAGTSGRYSNQPQHF
TGTGCCAGCAGCCGAGCCGGGACGTCCGGACGATATAGCAATCAGCCCCAGCATTTT
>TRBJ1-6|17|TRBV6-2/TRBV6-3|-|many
CASSSSRSSSYNSPLHF
TGTGCCAGCAGTTCCTCGAGATCGAGCTCCTATAATTCACCCCTCCACTTT
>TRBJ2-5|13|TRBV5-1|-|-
CASSFIREETQYF
TGCGCCAGCAGCTTTATCCGGGAAGAGACCCAGTACTTC
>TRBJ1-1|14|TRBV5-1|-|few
CASSLASQNTEAFF
TGCGCCAGCAGCTTGGCCAGTCAGAACACTGAAGCTTTCTTT
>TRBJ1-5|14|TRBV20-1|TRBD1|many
CSARVGTDNQPQHF
TGCAGTGCTAGAGTCGGGACAGACAATCAGCCCCAGCATTTT
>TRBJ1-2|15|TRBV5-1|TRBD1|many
CASSSSMTGGDGYTF
TGCGCCAGCAGCTCCTCCATGACAGGGGGAGATGGCTACACCTTC
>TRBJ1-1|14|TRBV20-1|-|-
CSARDEGRSTEAFF
TGCAGTGCTAGAGACGAGGGTCGGAGCACTGAAGCTTTCTTT
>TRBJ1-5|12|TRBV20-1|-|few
CSATRENQPQHF
TGCAGTGCTACCAGGGAGAATCAGCCCCAGCATTTT
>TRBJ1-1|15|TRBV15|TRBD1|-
CATSRATGMDTEAFF
TGTGCCACCAGCAGAGCGACAGGGATGGACACTGAAGCTTTCTTT